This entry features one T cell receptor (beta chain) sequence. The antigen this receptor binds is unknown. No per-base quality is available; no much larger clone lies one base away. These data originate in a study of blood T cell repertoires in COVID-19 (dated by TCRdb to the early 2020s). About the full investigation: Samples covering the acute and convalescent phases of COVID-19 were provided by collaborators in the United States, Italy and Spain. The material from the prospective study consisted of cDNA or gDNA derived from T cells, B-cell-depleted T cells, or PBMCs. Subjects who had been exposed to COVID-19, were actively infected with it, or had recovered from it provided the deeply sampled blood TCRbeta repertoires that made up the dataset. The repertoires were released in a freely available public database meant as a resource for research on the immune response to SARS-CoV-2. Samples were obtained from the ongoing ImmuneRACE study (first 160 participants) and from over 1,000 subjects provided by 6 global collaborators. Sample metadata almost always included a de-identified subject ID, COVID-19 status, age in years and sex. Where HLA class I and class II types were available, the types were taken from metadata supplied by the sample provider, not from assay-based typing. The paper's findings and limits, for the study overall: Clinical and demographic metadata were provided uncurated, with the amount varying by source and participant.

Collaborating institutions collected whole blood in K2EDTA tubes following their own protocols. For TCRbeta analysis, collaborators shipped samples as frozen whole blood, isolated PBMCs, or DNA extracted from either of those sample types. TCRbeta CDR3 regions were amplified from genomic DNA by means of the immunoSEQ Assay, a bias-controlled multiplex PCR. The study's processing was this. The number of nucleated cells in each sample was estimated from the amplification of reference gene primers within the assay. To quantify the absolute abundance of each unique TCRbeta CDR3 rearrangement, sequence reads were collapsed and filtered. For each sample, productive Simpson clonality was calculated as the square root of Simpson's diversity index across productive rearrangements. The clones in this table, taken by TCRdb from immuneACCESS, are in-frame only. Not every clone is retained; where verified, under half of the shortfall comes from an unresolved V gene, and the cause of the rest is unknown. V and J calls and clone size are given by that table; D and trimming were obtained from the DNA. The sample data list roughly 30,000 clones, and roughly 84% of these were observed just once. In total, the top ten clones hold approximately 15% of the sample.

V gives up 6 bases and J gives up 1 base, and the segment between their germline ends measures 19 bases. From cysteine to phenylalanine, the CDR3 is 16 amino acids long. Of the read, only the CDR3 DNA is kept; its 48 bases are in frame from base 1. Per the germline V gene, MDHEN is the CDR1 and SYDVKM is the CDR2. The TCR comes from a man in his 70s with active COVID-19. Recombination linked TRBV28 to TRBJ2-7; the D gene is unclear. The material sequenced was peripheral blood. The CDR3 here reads CASSSIRTTRSYEQYF. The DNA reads TGTGCCAGCAGCTCAATTCGCACGACTCGGTCCTACGAGCAGTACTTC.